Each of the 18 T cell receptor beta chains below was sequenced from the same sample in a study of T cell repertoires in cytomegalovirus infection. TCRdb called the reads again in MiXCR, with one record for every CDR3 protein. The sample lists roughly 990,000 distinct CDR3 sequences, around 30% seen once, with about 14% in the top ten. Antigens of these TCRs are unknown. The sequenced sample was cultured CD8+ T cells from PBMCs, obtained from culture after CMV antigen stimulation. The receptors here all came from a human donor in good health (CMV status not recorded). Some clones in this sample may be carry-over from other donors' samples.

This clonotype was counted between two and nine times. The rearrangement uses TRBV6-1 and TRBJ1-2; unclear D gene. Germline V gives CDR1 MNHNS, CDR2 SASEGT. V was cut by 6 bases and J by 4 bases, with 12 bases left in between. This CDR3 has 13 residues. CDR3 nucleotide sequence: TGTGCCAGCAGCCCGGGCTTCGCCTATGGCTACACCTTC. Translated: CASSPGFAYGYTF.

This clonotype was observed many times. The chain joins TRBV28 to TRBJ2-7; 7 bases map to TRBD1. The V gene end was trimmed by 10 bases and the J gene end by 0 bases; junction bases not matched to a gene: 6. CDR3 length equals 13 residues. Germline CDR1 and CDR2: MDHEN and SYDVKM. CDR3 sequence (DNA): TGTGCCACCCTGGACAGGTTCTCCTACGAGCAGTACGTC. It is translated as CATLDRFSYEQYV.

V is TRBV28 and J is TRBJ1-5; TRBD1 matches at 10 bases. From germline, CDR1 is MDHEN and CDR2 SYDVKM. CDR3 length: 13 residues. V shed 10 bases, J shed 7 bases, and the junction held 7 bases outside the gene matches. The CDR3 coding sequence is TGTGCCACCCGACAGGGGGCAAGGCAGCCCCAGCATTTT. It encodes CATRQGARQPQHF.

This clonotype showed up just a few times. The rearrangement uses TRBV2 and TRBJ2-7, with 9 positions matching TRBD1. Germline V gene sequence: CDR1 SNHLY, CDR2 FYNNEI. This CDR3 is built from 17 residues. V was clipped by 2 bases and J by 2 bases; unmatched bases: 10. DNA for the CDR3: TGTGCCAGCAGTGAAAACCCTTGGGACAGGGAAGCCTACGAGCAGTACGTC. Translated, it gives CASSENPWDREAYEQYV.

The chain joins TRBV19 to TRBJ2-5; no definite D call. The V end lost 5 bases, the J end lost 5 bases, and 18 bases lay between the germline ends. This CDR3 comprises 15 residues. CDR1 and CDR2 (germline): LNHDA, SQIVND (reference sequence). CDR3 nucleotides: TGTGCCAGTAGTTCCCTAGACTTCCTAGGGGAGACCCAGTACTTC. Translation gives CASSSLDFLGETQYF.

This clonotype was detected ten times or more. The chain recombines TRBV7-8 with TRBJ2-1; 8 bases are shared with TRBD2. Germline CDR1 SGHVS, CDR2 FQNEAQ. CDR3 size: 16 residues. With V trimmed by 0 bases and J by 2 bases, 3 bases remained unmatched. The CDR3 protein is CASSLAAAGAYNEQFF. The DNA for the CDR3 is TGTGCCAGCAGCTTAGCCGCAGCGGGGGCCTACAATGAGCAGTTCTTC.

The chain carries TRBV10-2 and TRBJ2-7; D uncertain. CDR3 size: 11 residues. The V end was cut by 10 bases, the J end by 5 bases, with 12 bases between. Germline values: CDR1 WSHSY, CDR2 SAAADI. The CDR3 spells CATIRSDEQYF. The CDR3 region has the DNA TGCGCCACCATCAGGAGCGACGAGCAGTACTTC.

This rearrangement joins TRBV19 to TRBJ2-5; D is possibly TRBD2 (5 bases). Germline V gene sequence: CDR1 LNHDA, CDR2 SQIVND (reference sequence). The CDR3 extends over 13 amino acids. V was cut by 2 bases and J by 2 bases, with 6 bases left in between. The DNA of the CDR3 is TGTGCCAGTAGTATAAGGGAGCAAGAGACCCAGTACTTC. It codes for CASSIREQETQYF.

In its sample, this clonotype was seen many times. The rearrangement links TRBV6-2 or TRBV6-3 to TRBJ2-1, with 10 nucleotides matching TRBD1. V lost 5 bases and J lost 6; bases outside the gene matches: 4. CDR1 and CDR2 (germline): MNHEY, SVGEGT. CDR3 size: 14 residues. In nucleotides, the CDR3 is TGTGCCAGCAGTGCTTGGACAGGGGGCAATGAGCAGTTCTTC. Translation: CASSAWTGGNEQFF.

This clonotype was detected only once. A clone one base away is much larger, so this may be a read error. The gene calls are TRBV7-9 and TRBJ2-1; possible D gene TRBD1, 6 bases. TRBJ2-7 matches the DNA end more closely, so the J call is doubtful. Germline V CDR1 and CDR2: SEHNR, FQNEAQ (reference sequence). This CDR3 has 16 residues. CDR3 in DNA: TGTGCCAGCAGCTACCCCGGGCAGGGGCCCTACAATGAGCAGTACTTC. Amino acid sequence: CASSYPGQGPYNEQYF.

The CDR3 DNA sequence: TGTGCCAGCAGTTACTATCCCCTAGCGGACAATGAGCAGTTCTTC. Amino acids: CASSYYPLADNEQFF. The chain links TRBV6-2 or TRBV6-3 to TRBJ2-1; 7 bases line up with TRBD2. Trimming at V came to 1 base and at J to 5 bases, leaving 5 bases not matched to a gene. Germline values: CDR1 MNHEY, CDR2 SVGEGT. The CDR3 is 15 amino acids.

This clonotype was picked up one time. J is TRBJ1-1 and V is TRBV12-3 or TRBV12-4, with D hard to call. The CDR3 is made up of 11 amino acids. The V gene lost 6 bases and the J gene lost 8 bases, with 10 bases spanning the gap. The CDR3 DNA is TGTGCCAGCAGAACGGACGGGGAAGCTTTCTTT. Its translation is CASRTDGEAFF.

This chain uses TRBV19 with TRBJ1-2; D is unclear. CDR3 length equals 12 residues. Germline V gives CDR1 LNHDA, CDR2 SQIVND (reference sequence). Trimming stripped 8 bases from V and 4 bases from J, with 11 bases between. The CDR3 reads CASVRVGYGYTF. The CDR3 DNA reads TGTGCCAGTGTCCGGGTCGGCTATGGCTACACCTTC.

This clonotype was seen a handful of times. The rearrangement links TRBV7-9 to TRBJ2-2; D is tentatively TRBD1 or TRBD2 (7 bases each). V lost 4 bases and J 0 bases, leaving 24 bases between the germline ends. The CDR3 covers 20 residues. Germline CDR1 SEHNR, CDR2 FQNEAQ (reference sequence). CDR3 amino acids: CASSSLAAGGYTANTGELFF. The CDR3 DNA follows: TGTGCCAGCAGCTCGCTAGCGGCAGGGGGGTATACCGCGAACACCGGGGAGCTGTTTTTT.

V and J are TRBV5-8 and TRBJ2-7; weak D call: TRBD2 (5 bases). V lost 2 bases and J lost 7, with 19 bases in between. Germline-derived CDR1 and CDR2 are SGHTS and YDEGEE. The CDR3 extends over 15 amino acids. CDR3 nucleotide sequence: TGTGCCAGCAGCTTTCGCTTGAAAGGACTGAAAGAGCAGTACTTC. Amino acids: CASSFRLKGLKEQYF.

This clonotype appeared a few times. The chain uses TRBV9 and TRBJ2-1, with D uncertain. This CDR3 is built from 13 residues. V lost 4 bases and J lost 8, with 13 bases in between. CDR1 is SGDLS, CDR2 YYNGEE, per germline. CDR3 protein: CASSPPQPDEQFF. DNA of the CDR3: TGTGCCAGCAGCCCGCCGCAGCCCGATGAGCAGTTCTTC.

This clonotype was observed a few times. DNA for the CDR3: TGTGCCAGTCGCCTTGGACAGGATTTGATCGGGGAGCTGTTTTTT. It translates to CASRLGQDLIGELFF. This chain joins TRBV19 and TRBJ2-2; 7 bases fit TRBD1. This CDR3 is built from 15 residues. J lost 7 bases, V lost 8 bases, and 13 bases had no gene match. The germline gives CDR1 LNHDA, CDR2 SQIVND (reference sequence).

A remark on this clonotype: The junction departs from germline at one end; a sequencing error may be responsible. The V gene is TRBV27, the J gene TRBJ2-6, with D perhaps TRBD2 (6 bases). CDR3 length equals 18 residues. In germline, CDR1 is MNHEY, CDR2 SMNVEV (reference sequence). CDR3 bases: TGTGCCAGCAGTTTTTTGCGAGCAGGGAGGTCTGGGGCCAACGTCCTGACCTTC. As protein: CASSFLRAGRSGANVLTF. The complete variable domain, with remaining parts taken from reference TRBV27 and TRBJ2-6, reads EAQVTQNPRYLITVTGKKLTVTCSQNMNHEYMSWYRQDPGLGLRQIYYSMNVEVTDKGDVPEGYKVSRKEKRNFPLILESPSPNQTSLYFCASSFLRAGRSGANVLTFGAGSRLTVL.